The next 2 T cell receptor beta chains were all read from a single sample in a study of blood T cell repertoires in COVID-19. Method: immunoSEQ multiplex PCR; TCRdb's copy keeps in-frame clones and lacks some. The sample consists of 350,000 or so clones, 85% to 90% of them appearing once. Sequenced material: PBMCs or T cells enriched from blood (not recorded which). Every receptor here comes from a woman in her twenties or thirties who had been exposed to COVID-19.

CDR3 loop: CASSQEGTSSTTFF. Written as DNA, the CDR3 is TGTGCCAGCAGCCAAGAAGGGACAAGCTCTACCACTTTCTTT. The genes are TRBV4-2 and TRBJ1-1; a weak D match, TRBD1 (6 bases). The CDR3 runs to 14 residues. The V gene's germline CDR1 is LGHNA and CDR2 YNFKEQ. The V gene lost 0 bases and the J gene lost 12 bases, with 17 bases spanning the gap.

The chain recombines TRBV6-1 with TRBJ2-6; 7 nucleotides line up with TRBD2. This CDR3 region has 17 residues. The germline V gene has CDR1 MNHNS and CDR2 SASEGT. V trimming: 4 bases; J trimming: 0 bases; junction bases outside the gene matches: 6. DNA for the CDR3: TGTGCCAGCAGTGGACTAGCTGGGAGCTCTGGGGCCAACGTCCTGACTTTC. This gives the protein CASSGLAGSSGANVLTF.